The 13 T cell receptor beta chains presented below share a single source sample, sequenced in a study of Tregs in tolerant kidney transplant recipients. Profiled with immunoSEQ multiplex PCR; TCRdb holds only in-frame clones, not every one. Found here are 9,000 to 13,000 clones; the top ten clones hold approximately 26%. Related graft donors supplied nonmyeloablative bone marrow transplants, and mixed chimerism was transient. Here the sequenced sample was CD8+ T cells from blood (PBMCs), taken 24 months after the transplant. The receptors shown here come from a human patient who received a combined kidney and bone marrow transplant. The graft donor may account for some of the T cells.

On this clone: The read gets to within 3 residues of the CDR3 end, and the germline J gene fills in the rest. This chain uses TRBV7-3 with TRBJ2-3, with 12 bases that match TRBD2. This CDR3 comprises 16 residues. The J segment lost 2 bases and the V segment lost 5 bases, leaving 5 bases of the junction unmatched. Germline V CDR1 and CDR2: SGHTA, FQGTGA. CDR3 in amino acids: CASSQGLAGPTDTQYF. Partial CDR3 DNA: TGTGCCAGCAGCCAAGGACTAGCGGGGCCCACAGATACG. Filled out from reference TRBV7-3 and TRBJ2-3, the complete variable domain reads GAGVSQTPSNKVTEKGKYVELRCDPISGHTALYWYRQSLGQGPEFLIYFQGTGAADDSGLPNDRFFAVRPEGSVSTLKIQRTERGDSAVYLCASSQGLAGPTDTQYFGPGTRLTVL.

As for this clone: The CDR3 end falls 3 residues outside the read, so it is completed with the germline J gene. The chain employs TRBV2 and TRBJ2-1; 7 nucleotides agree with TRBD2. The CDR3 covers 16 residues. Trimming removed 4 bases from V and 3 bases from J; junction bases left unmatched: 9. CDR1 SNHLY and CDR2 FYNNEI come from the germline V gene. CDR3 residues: CASSVSEGGRYNEQFF. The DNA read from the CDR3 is TGTGCCAGCAGTGTTAGCGAGGGAGGGCGCTACAATGAG.

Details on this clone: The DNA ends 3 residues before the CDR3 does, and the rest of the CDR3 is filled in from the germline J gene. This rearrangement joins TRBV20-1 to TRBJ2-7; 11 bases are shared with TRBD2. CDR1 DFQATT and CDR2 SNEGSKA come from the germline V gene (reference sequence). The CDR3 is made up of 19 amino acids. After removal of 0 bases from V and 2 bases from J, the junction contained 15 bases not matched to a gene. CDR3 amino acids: CSARDIFGTSGVPTYEQYF. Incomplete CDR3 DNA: TGCAGTGCTAGAGATATTTTCGGGACTAGCGGTGTACCGACCTACGAG.

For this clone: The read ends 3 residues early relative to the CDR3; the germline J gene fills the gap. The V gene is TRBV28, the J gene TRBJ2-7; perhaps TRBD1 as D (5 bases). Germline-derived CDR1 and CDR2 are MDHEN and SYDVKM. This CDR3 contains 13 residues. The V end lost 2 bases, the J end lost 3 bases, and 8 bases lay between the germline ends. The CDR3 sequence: CASSLATVYEQYF. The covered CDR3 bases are TGTGCCAGCAGTTTAGCGACAGTCTACGAG.

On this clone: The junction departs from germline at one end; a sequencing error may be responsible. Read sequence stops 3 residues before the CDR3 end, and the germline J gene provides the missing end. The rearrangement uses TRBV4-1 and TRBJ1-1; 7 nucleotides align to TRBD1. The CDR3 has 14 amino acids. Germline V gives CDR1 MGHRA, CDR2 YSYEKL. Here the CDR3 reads CASRQEPGGTEAFF. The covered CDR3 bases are TGCGCCAGCAGACAAGAGCCAGGGGGCACTGAA.

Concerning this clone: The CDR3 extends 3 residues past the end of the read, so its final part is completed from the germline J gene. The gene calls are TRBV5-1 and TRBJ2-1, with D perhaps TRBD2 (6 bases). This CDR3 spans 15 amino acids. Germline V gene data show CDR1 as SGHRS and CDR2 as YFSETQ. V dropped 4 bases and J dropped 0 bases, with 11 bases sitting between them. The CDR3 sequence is CASSPLAPSYNEQFF. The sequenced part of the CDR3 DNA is TGCGCCAGCAGCCCCCTAGCGCCCTCCTACAATGAG.

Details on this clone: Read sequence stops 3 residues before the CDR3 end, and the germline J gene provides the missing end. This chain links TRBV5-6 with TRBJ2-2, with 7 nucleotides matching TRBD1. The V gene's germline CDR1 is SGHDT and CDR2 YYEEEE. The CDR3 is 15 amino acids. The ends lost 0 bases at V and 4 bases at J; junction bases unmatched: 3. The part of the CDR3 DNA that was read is TGTGCCAGCAGCTTGGGGCAGGGGGTCACCGGGGAG. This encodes CASSLGQGVTGE. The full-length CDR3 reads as CASSLGQGVTGELFF.

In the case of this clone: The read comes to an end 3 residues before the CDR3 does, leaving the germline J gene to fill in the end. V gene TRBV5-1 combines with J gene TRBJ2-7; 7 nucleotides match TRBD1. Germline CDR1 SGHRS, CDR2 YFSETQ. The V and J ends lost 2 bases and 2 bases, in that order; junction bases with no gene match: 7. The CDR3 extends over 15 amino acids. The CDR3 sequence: CASSFTTGSTYEQYF. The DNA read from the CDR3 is TGCGCCAGCAGCTTCACGACAGGGAGTACCTACGAG.

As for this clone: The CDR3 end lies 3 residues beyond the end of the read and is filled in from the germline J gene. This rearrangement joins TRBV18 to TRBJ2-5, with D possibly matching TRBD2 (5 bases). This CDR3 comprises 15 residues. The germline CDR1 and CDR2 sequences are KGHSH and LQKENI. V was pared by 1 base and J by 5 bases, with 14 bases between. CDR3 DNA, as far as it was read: TGTGCCAGCTCACCACTAGCCTCACCGGGGGAGACC. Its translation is CASSPLASPGET. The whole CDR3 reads CASSPLASPGETQYF.

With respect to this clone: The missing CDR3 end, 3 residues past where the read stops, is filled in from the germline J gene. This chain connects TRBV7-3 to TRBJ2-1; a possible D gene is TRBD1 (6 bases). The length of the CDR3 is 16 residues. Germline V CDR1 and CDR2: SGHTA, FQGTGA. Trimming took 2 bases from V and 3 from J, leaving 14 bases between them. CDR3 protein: CASSLGTGTIYNEQFF. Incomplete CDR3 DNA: TGTGCCAGCAGCTTAGGAACAGGGACGATCTACAATGAG.

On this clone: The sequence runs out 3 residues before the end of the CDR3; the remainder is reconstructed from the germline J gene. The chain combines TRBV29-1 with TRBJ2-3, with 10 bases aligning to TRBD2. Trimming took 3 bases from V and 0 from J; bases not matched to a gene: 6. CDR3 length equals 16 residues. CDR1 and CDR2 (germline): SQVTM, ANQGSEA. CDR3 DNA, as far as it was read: TGCAGCGTTGACGGACTAGCGGACCCTAGCACAGATACG. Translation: CSVDGLADPSTDT. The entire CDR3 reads CSVDGLADPSTDTQYF.

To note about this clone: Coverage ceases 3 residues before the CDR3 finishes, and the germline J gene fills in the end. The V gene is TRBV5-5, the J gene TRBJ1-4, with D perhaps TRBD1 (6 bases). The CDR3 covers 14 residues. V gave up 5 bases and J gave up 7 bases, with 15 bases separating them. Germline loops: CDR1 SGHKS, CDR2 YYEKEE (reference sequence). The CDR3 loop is CASRTTDRTEKLFF. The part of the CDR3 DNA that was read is TGTGCCAGCAGAACCACTGACAGGACTGAAAAA.

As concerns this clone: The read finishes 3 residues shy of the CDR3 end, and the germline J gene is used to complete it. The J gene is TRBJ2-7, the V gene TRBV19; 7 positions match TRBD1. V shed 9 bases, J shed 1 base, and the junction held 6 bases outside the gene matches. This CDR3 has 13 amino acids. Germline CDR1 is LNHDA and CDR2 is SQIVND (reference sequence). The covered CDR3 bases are TGTGCCAGCTCCCGACAGGGATCCTACGAG. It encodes CASSRQGSYE. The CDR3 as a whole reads CASSRQGSYEQYF.